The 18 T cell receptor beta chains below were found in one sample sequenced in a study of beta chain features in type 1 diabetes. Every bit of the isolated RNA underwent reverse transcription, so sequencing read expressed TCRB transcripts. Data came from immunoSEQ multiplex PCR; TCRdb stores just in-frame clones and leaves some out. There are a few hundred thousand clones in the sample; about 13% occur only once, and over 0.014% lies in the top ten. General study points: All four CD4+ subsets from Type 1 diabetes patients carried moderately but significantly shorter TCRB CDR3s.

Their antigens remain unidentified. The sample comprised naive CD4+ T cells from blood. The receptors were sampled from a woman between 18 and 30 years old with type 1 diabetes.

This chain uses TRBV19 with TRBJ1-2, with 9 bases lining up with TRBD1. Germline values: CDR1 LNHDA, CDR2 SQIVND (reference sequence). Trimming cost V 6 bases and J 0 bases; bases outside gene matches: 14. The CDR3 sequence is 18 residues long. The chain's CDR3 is CASSTYRDRAFTNYGYTF. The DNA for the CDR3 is TGTGCCAGTAGCACCTACCGGGACAGGGCGTTTACTAACTATGGCTACACCTTC.

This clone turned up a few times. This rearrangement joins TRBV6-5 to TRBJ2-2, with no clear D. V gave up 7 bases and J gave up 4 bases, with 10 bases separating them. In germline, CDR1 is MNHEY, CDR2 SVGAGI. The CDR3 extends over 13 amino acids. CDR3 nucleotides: TGTGCCAGCACCTGGCCGGGCACCGGGGAGCTGTTTTTT. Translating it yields CASTWPGTGELFF.

The CDR3 is CASSLLAGGVTGELFF. CDR3 in DNA: TGTGCCAGCAGCTTGCTAGCGGGAGGGGTCACCGGGGAGCTGTTTTTT. The chain carries TRBV11-2 and TRBJ2-2; 12 positions agree with TRBD2. Looked up from germline, CDR1 is SGHAT and CDR2 is FQNNGV. The CDR3 has 16 amino acids. V trimming: 3 bases; J trimming: 4 bases; junction bases outside the gene matches: 3.

CDR3 region: CASSYGAGDFTDTQYF. DNA for the CDR3: TGTGCCAGCAGTTACGGAGCGGGCGACTTCACAGATACGCAGTATTTT. This sequence joins TRBV6-6 and TRBJ2-3; maybe TRBD2 (6 bases). The CDR3 is made up of 16 amino acids. V was shortened by 2 bases and J by 2 bases, with 14 bases between the two germline ends. The germline V gene encodes CDR1 MNHNY and CDR2 SVGAGI (reference sequence).

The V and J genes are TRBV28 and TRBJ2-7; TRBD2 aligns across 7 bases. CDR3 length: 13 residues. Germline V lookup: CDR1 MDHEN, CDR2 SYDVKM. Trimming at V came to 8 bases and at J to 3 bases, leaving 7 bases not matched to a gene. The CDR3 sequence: CASRSGTHYEQYF. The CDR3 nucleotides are TGTGCCAGCCGGAGCGGGACCCACTACGAGCAGTACTTC.

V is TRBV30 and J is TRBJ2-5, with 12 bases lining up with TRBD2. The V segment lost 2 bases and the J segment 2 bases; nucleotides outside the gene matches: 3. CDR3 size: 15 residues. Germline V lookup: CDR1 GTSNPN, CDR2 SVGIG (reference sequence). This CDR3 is CAWSLGLAGQETQYF. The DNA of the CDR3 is TGTGCCTGGAGTTTAGGACTAGCGGGGCAAGAGACCCAGTACTTC.

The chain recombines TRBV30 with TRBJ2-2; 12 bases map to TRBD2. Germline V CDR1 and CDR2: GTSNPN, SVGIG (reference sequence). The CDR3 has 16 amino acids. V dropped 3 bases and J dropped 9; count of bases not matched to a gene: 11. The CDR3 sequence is CAWSYLGLAGLRELFF. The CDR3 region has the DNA TGTGCCTGGAGCTATCTAGGACTAGCGGGATTAAGGGAGCTGTTTTTT.

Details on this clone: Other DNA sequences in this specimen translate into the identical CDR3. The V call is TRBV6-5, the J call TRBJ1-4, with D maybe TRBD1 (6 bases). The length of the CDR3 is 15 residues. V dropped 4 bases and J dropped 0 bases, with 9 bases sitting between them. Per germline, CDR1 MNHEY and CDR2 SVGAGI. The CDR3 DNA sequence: TGTGCCAGCAGTTTAGGGGGAGCAACTAATGAAAAACTGTTTTTT. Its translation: CASSLGGATNEKLFF.

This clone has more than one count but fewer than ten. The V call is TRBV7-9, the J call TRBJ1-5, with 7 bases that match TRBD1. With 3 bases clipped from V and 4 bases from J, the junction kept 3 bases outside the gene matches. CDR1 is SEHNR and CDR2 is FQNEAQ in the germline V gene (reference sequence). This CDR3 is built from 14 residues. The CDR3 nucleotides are TGTGCCAGCAGCTTGGGGACAGTAAATCAGCCCCAGCATTTT. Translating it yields CASSLGTVNQPQHF.

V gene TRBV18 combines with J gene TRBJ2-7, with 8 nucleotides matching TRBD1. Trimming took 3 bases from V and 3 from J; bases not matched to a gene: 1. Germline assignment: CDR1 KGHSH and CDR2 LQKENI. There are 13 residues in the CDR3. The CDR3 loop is CASSPDRDYEQYV. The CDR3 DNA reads TGTGCCAGCTCACCGGACAGGGACTACGAGCAGTACGTC.

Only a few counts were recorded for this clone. The CDR3 is CASRLAGGVPDTQYF. The CDR3 coding sequence is TGTGCCAGCAGACTAGCGGGAGGGGTCCCAGATACGCAGTATTTT. V usage is TRBV6-1 and J usage is TRBJ2-3; 13 bases match TRBD2. V dropped 6 bases and J dropped 4; count of bases not matched to a gene: 4. The CDR3 sequence is 15 residues long. Germline V CDR1 and CDR2: MNHNS, SASEGT.

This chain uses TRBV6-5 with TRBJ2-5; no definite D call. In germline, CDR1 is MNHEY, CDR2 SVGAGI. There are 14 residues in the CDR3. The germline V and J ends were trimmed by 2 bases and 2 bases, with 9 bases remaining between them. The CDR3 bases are TGTGCCAGCAGTTACGTTAGTCATCAAGAGACCCAGTACTTC. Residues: CASSYVSHQETQYF.

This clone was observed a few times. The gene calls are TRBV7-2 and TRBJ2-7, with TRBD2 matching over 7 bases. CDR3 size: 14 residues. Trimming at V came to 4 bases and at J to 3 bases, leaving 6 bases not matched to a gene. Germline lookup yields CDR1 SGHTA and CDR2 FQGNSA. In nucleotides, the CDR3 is TGTGCCAGCAGCTGGACTAGTGGAAACTACGAGCAGTACTTC. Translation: CASSWTSGNYEQYF.

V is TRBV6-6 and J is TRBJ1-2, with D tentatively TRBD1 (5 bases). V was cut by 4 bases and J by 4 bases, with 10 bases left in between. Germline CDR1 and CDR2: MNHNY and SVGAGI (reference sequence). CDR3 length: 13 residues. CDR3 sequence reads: CASSSDIAYGYTF. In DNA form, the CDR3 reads TGTGCCAGCAGTTCGGACATTGCCTATGGCTACACCTTC.

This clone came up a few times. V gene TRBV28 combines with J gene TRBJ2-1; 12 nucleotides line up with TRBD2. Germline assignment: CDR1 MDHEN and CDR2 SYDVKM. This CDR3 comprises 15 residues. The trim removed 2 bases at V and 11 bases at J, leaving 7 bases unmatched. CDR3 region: CASSLRTSGDLKQFF. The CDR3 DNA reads TGTGCCAGCAGTTTAAGGACTAGCGGGGACCTCAAGCAGTTCTTC.

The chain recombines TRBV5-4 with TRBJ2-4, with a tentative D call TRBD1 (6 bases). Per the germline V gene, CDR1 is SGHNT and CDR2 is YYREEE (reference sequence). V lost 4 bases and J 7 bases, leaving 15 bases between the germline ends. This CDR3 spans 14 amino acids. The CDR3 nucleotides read TGTGCCAGCAGCCCAGGGGTCCTACCTAACATTCAGTACTTC. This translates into CASSPGVLPNIQYF. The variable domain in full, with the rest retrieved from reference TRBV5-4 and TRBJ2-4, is ETGVTQSPTHLIKTRGQQVTLRCSSQSGHNTVSWYQQALGQGPQFIFQYYREEENGRGNFPPRFSGLQFPNYSSELNVNALELDDSALYLCASSPGVLPNIQYFGAGTRLSVL.

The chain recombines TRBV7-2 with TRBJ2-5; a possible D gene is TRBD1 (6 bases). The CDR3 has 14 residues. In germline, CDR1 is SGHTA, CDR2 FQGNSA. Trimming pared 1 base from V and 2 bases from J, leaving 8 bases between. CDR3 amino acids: CASSLGTVQETQYF. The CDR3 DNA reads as TGTGCCAGCAGCTTAGGGACAGTACAAGAGACCCAGTACTTC.

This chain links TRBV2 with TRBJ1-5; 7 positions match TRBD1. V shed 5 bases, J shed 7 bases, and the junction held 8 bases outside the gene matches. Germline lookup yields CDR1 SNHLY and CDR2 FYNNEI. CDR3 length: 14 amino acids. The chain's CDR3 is CASSTNRGGQPQHF. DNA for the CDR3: TGTGCCAGCAGTACGAACAGGGGCGGGCAGCCCCAGCATTTT.